Presented here are 16 T cell receptor beta chains from one specimen sequenced in a study of OX40 agonist ivuxolimab in advanced cancers. This table comes from immunoSEQ multiplex PCR, and its TCRdb copy is limited to in-frame clones, with some not included. The data show some 140,000 clones, 90% seen once. This specimen was CD4+ or CD8+ T cells sorted from blood, taken in a trial of the OX40 agonist ivuxolimab. These receptors all stem from an adult with an advanced solid tumor such as melanoma, head and neck, liver or kidney cancer.

The chain couples TRBV19 to TRBJ2-2; 8 nucleotides line up with TRBD1. The CDR3 contains 16 residues. With V trimmed by 9 bases and J by 0 bases, 9 bases remained unmatched. Germline CDR1 LNHDA, CDR2 SQIVND (reference sequence). The CDR3 loop is CASLRGTGANTGELFF. The CDR3, as DNA: TGTGCCAGCCTCCGGGGGACAGGCGCGAACACCGGGGAGCTGTTTTTT.

This clone has a handful of counts. The CDR3 DNA follows: TGTGCCAGCGACAATACCAGGGAGAAGGGTTTCGGCTACACCTTC. Its translation is CASDNTREKGFGYTF. The genes are TRBV7-9 and TRBJ1-2; a weak D match, TRBD1 (5 bases). The CDR3 consists of 15 residues. Germline V gene lookup returns CDR1 SEHNR and CDR2 FQNEAQ (reference sequence). With 8 bases removed from V and 8 bases from J, the gap between germline ends came to 24 bases.

The genes are TRBV5-1 and TRBJ1-4; 9 bases agree with TRBD1. Losses at the gene ends were 4 bases for V and 2 bases for J; bases not matched to a gene: 9. The CDR3 has 17 amino acids. The V gene's germline CDR1 is SGHRS and CDR2 YFSETQ. This chain's CDR3 is CASSLGDRGLTNEKLFF. CDR3 nucleotides: TGCGCCAGCAGCCTTGGTGACAGGGGGTTGACTAATGAAAAACTGTTTTTT.

The rearrangement links TRBV12-5 to TRBJ2-2; D is uncertain. The CDR3 length is 15 residues. Trimming took 4 bases from V and 3 from J, leaving 12 bases between them. Germline V CDR1 and CDR2: LGHNT, FRNRAP. The CDR3 here is CASGSTTTDTGELFF. In DNA, the CDR3 is TGTGCTAGTGGTTCGACCACCACAGACACCGGGGAGCTGTTTTTT.

CDR3 region: CAISPMGAGEQFF. In DNA, the CDR3 is TGTGCCATCAGCCCGATGGGGGCAGGAGAGCAGTTCTTC. This chain connects TRBV10-3 to TRBJ2-1; tentative D call: TRBD1 (6 bases). The length of the CDR3 is 13 residues. The germline gives CDR1 ENHRY, CDR2 SYGVKD. Trimming shortened V by 6 bases and J by 10 bases, and 16 bases separated the two germline ends.

The chain is built from TRBV27 and TRBJ2-3, with 8 nucleotides matching TRBD1. Germline values: CDR1 MNHEY, CDR2 SMNVEV (reference sequence). The CDR3 runs to 15 residues. V dropped 6 bases and J dropped 1; count of bases not matched to a gene: 6. CDR3: CASRDPGQGTDTQYF. CDR3 nucleotides: TGTGCCAGCAGGGACCCGGGACAGGGCACAGATACGCAGTATTTT.

The rearrangement joins TRBV15 to TRBJ1-5; no definite D call. CDR1 is LNHNV and CDR2 is YYDKDF in the germline V gene (reference sequence). This CDR3 spans 13 amino acids. Trimming shortened V by 0 bases and J by 7 bases, and 7 bases separated the two germline ends. The CDR3, as DNA: TGTGCCACCAGCAGAGATACCCACCAGCCCCAGCATTTT. The encoded protein is CATSRDTHQPQHF.

This chain joins TRBV5-1 and TRBJ2-5; D might be TRBD1 (7 bases). This CDR3 is 13 amino acids long. Per the germline V gene, CDR1 is SGHRS and CDR2 is YFSETQ. The V end lost 4 bases, the J end lost 4 bases, and 11 bases lay between the germline ends. The CDR3 bases are TGCGCCAGCAGCCCAGGGGGGACAGAGACCCAGTACTTC. Its translation: CASSPGGTETQYF.

The chain employs TRBV5-5 and TRBJ1-1, with 8 nucleotides matching TRBD1. The germline CDR1 and CDR2 sequences are SGHKS and YYEKEE (reference sequence). CDR3 length: 17 residues. Trimming at V came to 4 bases and at J to 3 bases, leaving 14 bases not matched to a gene. The CDR3 spells CASSVRGQAATDTEAFF. Here the CDR3 DNA reads TGTGCCAGCAGCGTGCGGGGACAGGCGGCGACGGACACTGAAGCTTTCTTT. The full variable domain, with the rest looked up from reference TRBV5-5 and TRBJ1-1, is DAGVTQSPTHLIKTRGQQVTLRCSPISGHKSVSWYQQVLGQGPQFIFQYYEKEERGRGNFPDRFSARQFPNYSSELNVNALLLGDSALYLCASSVRGQAATDTEAFFGQGTRLTVV.

The V call is TRBV6-6, the J call TRBJ1-2; 8 bases line up with TRBD1. The CDR3 contains 16 residues. Looked up from germline, CDR1 is MNHNY and CDR2 is SVGAGI (reference sequence). V lost 2 bases and J lost 3; bases outside the gene matches: 8. CDR3 sequence: CASSYPGQGGYYGYTF. The CDR3 bases are TGTGCCAGCAGTTACCCAGGACAGGGAGGTTACTATGGCTACACCTTC.

V gene TRBV7-6 combines with J gene TRBJ1-1, with 7 bases fitting TRBD1. Unmatched junction bases numbered 4, after V lost 8 bases and J lost 1 base. The germline V gene encodes CDR1 SGHVS and CDR2 FNYEAQ. The CDR3 covers 13 residues. The CDR3 region has the DNA TGTGCCAGCGAGGGGGCAGCGAACACTGAAGCTTTCTTT. It yields the protein CASEGAANTEAFF.

The rearrangement links TRBV29-1 to TRBJ1-6; D not certain. The CDR3 totals 13 residues. CDR1 and CDR2 (germline): SQVTM, ANQGSEA. The germline V and J ends were trimmed by 4 bases and 8 bases, with 12 bases remaining between them. The CDR3, as DNA: TGCAGCGTTGGAGAGGGTCTTGATTCACCCCTCCACTTT. This translates into CSVGEGLDSPLHF.

V gene TRBV9 combines with J gene TRBJ2-1; 8 bases are shared with TRBD2. Germline values: CDR1 SGDLS, CDR2 YYNGEE. This CDR3 is 16 amino acids long. Trimming removed 5 bases from V and 7 bases from J; junction bases left unmatched: 14. The CDR3 loop is CASSRISGIGGNEQFF. The CDR3 nucleotides are TGTGCCAGCAGTCGCATTAGCGGGATAGGTGGGAATGAGCAGTTCTTC.

V usage is TRBV9 and J usage is TRBJ1-2; TRBD1 agrees at 7 bases. Germline CDR1 reads SGDLS; CDR2 reads YYNGEE. This CDR3 is built from 16 residues. J was trimmed by 4 bases and V by 0 bases; bases with no gene match: 9. CDR3: CASSVEEGAPPYGYTF. CDR3 DNA: TGTGCCAGCAGCGTAGAGGAGGGGGCCCCTCCCTATGGCTACACCTTC.

J is TRBJ1-2 and V is TRBV27; TRBD1 aligns across 8 bases. The CDR3 loop spans 20 amino acids. Germline V gives CDR1 MNHEY, CDR2 SMNVEV (reference sequence). V shed 5 bases and J 3 bases; nucleotides not matched to a gene: 23. The DNA for the CDR3 is TGTGCCAGCAGTCCCCACCCAAGGACAGGGCGGATGGACTCGGACTATGGCTACACCTTC. It specifies CASSPHPRTGRMDSDYGYTF.

This chain links TRBV30 with TRBJ1-2, with TRBD1 identical over 9 bases. Looked up from germline, CDR1 is GTSNPN and CDR2 is SVGIG (reference sequence). The CDR3 extends over 12 amino acids. V was pared by 6 bases and J by 5 bases, with 4 bases of the junction left unmatched. The CDR3 here is CACRTGVYGYTF. DNA of the CDR3: TGTGCCTGCCGGACAGGGGTATATGGCTACACCTTC.